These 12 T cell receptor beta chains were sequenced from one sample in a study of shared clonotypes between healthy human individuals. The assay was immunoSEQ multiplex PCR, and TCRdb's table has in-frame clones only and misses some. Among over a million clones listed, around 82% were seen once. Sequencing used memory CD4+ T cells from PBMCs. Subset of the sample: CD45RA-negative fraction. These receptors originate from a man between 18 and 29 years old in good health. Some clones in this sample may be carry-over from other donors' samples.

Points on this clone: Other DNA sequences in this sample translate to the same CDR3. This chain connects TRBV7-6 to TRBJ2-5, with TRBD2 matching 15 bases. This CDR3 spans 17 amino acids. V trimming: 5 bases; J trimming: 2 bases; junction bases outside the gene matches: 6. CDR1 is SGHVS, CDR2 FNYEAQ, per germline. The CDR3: CASSLGLAGGGQETQYF. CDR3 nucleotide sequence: TGTGCCAGCAGCCTCGGACTAGCGGGAGGGGGGCAAGAGACCCAGTACTTC.

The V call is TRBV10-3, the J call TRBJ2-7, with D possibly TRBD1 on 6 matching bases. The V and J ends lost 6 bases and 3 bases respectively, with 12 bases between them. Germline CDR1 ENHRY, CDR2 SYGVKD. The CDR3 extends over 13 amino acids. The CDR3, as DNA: TGTGCCATCAGAGGGGACACTGACTACGAGCAGTACTTC. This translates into CAIRGDTDYEQYF.

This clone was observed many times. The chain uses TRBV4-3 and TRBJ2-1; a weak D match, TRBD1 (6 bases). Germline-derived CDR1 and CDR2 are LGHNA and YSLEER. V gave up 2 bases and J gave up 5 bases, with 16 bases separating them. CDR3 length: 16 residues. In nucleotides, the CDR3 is TGCGCCAGCAGCCAAACTACAGGGATAGGGCACAATGAGCAGTTCTTC. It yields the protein CASSQTTGIGHNEQFF.

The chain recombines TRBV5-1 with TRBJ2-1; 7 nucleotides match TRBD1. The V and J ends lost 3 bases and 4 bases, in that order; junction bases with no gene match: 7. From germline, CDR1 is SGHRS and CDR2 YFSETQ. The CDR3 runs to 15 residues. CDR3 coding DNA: TGCGCCAGCAGCTCAGACTCGGGACAGTACAATGAGCAGTTCTTC. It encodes CASSSDSGQYNEQFF.

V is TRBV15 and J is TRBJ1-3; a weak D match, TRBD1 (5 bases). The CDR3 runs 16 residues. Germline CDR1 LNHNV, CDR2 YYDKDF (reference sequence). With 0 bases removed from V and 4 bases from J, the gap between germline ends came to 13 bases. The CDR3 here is CATSRDAGGSGNTIYF. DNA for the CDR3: TGTGCCACCAGCAGAGATGCCGGGGGATCCGGAAACACCATATATTTT. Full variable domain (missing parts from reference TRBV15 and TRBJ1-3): DAMVIQNPRYQVTQFGKPVTLSCSQTLNHNVMYWYQQKSSQAPKLLFHYYDKDFNNEADTPDNFQSRRPNTSFCFLDIRSPGLGDTAMYLCATSRDAGGSGNTIYFGEGSWLTVV.

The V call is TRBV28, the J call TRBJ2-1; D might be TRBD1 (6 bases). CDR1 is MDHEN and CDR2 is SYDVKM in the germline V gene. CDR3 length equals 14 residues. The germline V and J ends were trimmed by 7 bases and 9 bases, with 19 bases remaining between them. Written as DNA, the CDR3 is TGTGCCAGCACCAGGGGCGGATCCCTTGGTGAGCAGTTCTTC. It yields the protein CASTRGGSLGEQFF.

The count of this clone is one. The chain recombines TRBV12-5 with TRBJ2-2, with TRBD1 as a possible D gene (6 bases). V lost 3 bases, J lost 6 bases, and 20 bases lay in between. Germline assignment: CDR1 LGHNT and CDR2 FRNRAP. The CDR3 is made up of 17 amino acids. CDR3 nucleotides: TGTGCTAGTGGTTTTCGGGGAGAGGGGGACAATGCCGGGGAGCTGTTTTTT. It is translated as CASGFRGEGDNAGELFF. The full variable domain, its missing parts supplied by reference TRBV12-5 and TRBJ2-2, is DARVTQTPRHKVTEMGQEVTMRCQPILGHNTVFWYRQTMMQGLELLAYFRNRAPLDDSGMPKDRFSAEMPDATLATLKIQPSEPRDSAVYFCASGFRGEGDNAGELFFGEGSRLTVL.

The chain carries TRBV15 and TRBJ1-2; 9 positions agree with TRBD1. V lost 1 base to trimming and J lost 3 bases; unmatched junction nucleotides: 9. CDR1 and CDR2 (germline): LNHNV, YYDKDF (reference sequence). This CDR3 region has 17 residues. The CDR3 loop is CATSRGIRQGEDYGYTF. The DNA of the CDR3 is TGTGCCACCAGCAGAGGCATCCGACAGGGGGAGGACTATGGCTACACCTTC. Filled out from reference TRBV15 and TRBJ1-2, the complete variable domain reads DAMVIQNPRYQVTQFGKPVTLSCSQTLNHNVMYWYQQKSSQAPKLLFHYYDKDFNNEADTPDNFQSRRPNTSFCFLDIRSPGLGDTAMYLCATSRGIRQGEDYGYTFGSGTRLTVV.

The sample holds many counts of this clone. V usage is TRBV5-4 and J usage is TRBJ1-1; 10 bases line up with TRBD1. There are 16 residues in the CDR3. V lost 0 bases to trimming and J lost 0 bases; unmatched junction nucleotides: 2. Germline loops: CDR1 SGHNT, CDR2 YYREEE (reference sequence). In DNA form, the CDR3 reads TGTGCCAGCAGCTTGGAGGGACAGGGGATGAACACTGAAGCTTTCTTT. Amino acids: CASSLEGQGMNTEAFF.

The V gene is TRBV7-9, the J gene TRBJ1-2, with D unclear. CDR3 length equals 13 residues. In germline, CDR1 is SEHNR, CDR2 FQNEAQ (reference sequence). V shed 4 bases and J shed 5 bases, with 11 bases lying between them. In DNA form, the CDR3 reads TGTGCCAGCAGCTGGGGTAGTGGGTATGGCTACACCTTC. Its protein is CASSWGSGYGYTF.

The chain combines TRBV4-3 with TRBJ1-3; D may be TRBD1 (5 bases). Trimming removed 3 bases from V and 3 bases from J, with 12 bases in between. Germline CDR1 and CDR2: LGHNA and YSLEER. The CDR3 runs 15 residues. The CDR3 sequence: CASSQTDTLGNTIYF. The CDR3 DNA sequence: TGCGCCAGCAGCCAGACGGACACACTTGGAAACACCATATATTTT.

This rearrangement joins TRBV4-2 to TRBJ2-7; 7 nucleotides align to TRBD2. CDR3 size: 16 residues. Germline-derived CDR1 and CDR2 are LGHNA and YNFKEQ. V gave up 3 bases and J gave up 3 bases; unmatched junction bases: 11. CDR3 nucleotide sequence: TGTGCCAGCAGCCACCTCGGGGGGTCCCGGGGCTACGAGCAGTACTTC. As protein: CASSHLGGSRGYEQYF.